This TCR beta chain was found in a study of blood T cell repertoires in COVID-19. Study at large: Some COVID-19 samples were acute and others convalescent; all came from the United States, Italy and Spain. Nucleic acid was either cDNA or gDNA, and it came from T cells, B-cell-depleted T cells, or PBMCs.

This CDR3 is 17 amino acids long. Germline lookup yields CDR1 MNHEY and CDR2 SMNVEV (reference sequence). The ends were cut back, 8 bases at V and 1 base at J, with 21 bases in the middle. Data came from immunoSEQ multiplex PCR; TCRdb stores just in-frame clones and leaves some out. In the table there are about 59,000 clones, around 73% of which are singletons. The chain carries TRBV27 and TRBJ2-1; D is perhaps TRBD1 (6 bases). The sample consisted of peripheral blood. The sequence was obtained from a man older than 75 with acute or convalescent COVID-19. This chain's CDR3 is CASFFSYTGISYNEQFF. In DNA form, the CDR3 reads TGTGCCAGCTTTTTTTCCTATACAGGGATTTCCTACAATGAGCAGTTCTTC.